The text below deals with one T cell receptor (beta chain). Its antigen is still unknown. Libraries were prepared by immunoSEQ multiplex PCR; TCRdb keeps only in-frame clonotypes and omits some of them. Among 6,000 or so clones listed, around three fifths were seen once. Autopsy tissues included GI tract, liver, skin and lymphoid organs. The sample belongs to a study of tissue T cells after allogeneic stem cell transplantation. Study at large: Pathologist H&E review favored samples with visible lymphocytes for sequencing among multiple samples.

V lost 2 bases and J 0 bases, leaving 12 bases between the germline ends. Germline loops: CDR1 SGHKS, CDR2 YYEKEE (reference sequence). The CDR3 totals 15 residues. Study results and caveats: Tissue-detected TCR repertoire was only partly captured by blood and spleen T cells. The patient cohort was small and clinically heterogeneous, with limited sampling depth.

The TCR sequence derives from a male donor older than 55 with lung cancer. J is TRBJ2-7 and V is TRBV5-5, with a possible D match to TRBD2 (7 bases). The sample in question was tissue from the jejunum, obtained at autopsy. The CDR3 loop reads CASSFVGGPSYEQYF. Written as DNA, the CDR3 is TGTGCCAGCAGCTTTGTCGGGGGGCCCTCCTACGAGCAGTACTTC.